Listed here are 8 T cell receptor beta chains from one sample, sequenced in a study of blood T cell repertoires in COVID-19 (dated by TCRdb to the early 2020s). Preparation of the library involved the immunoSEQ multiplex PCR assay. Imported from immuneACCESS, the table was reduced by TCRdb to in-frame sequences with V and J called. These copies leave out some clones; in studies compared against another copy, an unresolved V gene accounts for under half, and the cause of the remainder is not known. The sample table shows tens of thousands of clones, and around nine tenths are seen once. The ten largest clonotypes hold approximately 4% of the sample. The source material was peripheral blood. These receptors came from a man in his forties with COVID-19, enrolled during active disease.

This chain connects TRBV4-1 to TRBJ2-3, with 9 positions matching TRBD1. The CDR3 consists of 16 residues. V lost 4 bases to trimming and J lost 3 bases; unmatched junction nucleotides: 8. Looked up from germline, CDR1 is MGHRA and CDR2 is YSYEKL. CDR3 loop: CASSRTTGGRTDTQYF. In DNA, the CDR3 is TGCGCCAGCAGCCGAACGACAGGGGGTCGGACAGATACGCAGTATTTT.

The chain recombines TRBV12-3 or TRBV12-4 with TRBJ2-1; 8 nucleotides align to TRBD1. J lost 6 bases, V lost 7 bases, and 5 bases had no gene match. The CDR3 runs to 13 residues. This CDR3 is CASTPGQGNEQFF. The CDR3 DNA reads as TGTGCCAGCACCCCAGGACAGGGCAATGAGCAGTTCTTC.

The chain joins TRBV9 to TRBJ1-1; D remains unclear. This CDR3 spans 14 amino acids. Trimming removed 2 bases from V and 0 bases from J, with 8 bases in between. CDR1 SGDLS and CDR2 YYNGEE come from the germline V gene. DNA of the CDR3: TGTGCCAGCAGCGTTCAGGCCATGAACACTGAAGCTTTCTTT. Translating gives CASSVQAMNTEAFF.

The chain has TRBV6-5 and TRBJ1-6; 8 bases line up with TRBD1. Germline V CDR1 and CDR2: MNHEY, SVGAGI. The CDR3 contains 15 residues. J was trimmed by 9 bases and V by 2 bases; bases with no gene match: 6. Here the CDR3 reads CASSYGDRGGSPLHF. CDR3 DNA sequence: TGTGCCAGCAGTTACGGCGACAGGGGTGGTTCACCCCTCCACTTT.

The chain links TRBV28 to TRBJ2-5, with D unclear. This CDR3 comprises 12 residues. The V and J ends lost 3 bases and 5 bases respectively, with 7 bases between them. Germline values: CDR1 MDHEN, CDR2 SYDVKM. The CDR3 coding sequence is TGTGCCAGCAGTTTTAGCACCGAGACCCAGTACTTC. This translates into CASSFSTETQYF. The full variable domain, in which reference TRBV28 and TRBJ2-5 provide the parts outside the CDR3, is DVKVTQSSRYLVKRTGEKVFLECVQDMDHENMFWYRQDPGLGLRLIYFSYDVKMKEKGDIPEGYSVSREKKERFSLILESASTNQTSMYLCASSFSTETQYFGPGTRLLVL.

The J gene is TRBJ2-7, the V gene TRBV6-5; TRBD1 agrees at 8 bases. Germline trimming cut 5 bases from V and 6 bases from J; bases unmatched to any gene: 12. The germline gives CDR1 MNHEY, CDR2 SVGAGI. There are 15 residues in the CDR3. The CDR3 nucleotides are TGTGCCAGCAGTCCCTCCAGGGGGCCGCTAGTCGAGCAGTACTTC. It codes for CASSPSRGPLVEQYF.

The chain couples TRBV19 to TRBJ1-2; D may be TRBD1 (5 bases). CDR1 LNHDA and CDR2 SQIVND come from the germline V gene (reference sequence). Between the trimmed V and J ends, which lost 5 bases and 6 bases, there was a span of 10 bases. This CDR3 spans 12 amino acids. CDR3 DNA sequence: TGTGCCAGTAGTGCGCAGGGAAATGGCTACACCTTC. Translating it yields CASSAQGNGYTF.

This clone came up once. The genes are TRBV2 and TRBJ1-4, with D unresolved. Between the trimmed V and J ends, which lost 4 bases and 5 bases, there was a span of 11 bases. Germline V CDR1 and CDR2: SNHLY, FYNNEI. CDR3 size: 14 residues. CDR3 in amino acids: CASSASRQNEKLFF. The CDR3 region has the DNA TGTGCCAGCAGTGCAAGCAGACAAAATGAAAAACTGTTTTTT.